Below are 20 T cell receptor beta chains sequenced from a single sample in a study of radiotherapy plus CTLA-4 blockade in lung cancer. TCRdb keeps only in-frame clones here, not all; method: immunoSEQ multiplex PCR. Altogether 70,000 to 90,000 clones are present, approximately 84% being singletons, with the ten largest covering about 0.79%. The source was peripheral blood, collected from a patient treated with radiotherapy plus ipilimumab. The origin of the receptors is a human donor with non-small cell lung cancer who had stable disease on radiotherapy plus ipilimumab.

The chain combines TRBV28 with TRBJ2-7, with 7 nucleotides matching TRBD2. Germline trimming cut 8 bases from V and 3 bases from J; bases unmatched to any gene: 1. The CDR3 runs 11 residues. CDR1 is MDHEN, CDR2 SYDVKM, per germline. As DNA, the CDR3 is TGTGCCAGCCGGGGGGACTACGAGCAGTACTTC. This translates into CASRGDYEQYF.

This clone was counted a few times. The CDR3 is CASRLIAGGSYEQYF. The CDR3 bases are TGTGCCAGCAGACTCATAGCGGGGGGGTCCTACGAGCAGTACTTC. The chain employs TRBV6-6 and TRBJ2-7, with 11 nucleotides matching TRBD2. CDR3 length: 15 amino acids. V shed 6 bases, J shed 1 base, and the junction held 5 bases outside the gene matches. Germline V gene lookup returns CDR1 MNHNY and CDR2 SVGAGI (reference sequence).

The chain joins TRBV18 to TRBJ2-2; D unresolved. This CDR3 has 13 amino acids. The V and J ends lost 10 bases and 8 bases respectively, with 17 bases between them. CDR1 and CDR2 from the germline V gene are KGHSH and LQKENI. The CDR3 here is CATLEALQGELFF. For the CDR3, the DNA is TGTGCCACCCTCGAGGCCCTCCAAGGGGAGCTGTTTTTT.

The V gene is TRBV6-1, the J gene TRBJ1-4, with D maybe TRBD1 (5 bases). V was shortened by 7 bases and J by 12 bases, with 21 bases between the two germline ends. This CDR3 is built from 14 residues. Germline CDR1 reads MNHNS; CDR2 reads SASEGT. CDR3 nucleotides: TGTGCCAGCAACCCCTCCGGGACCGCGGGGGAACTGTTTTTT. Its protein product is CASNPSGTAGELFF.

This clone was counted a single time. The rearrangement joins TRBV30 to TRBJ1-1; D is perhaps TRBD1 (5 bases). V lost 0 bases to trimming and J lost 6 bases, with 11 bases between them. Germline values: CDR1 GTSNPN, CDR2 SVGIG (reference sequence). This CDR3 spans 13 amino acids. The CDR3 region is CAWSVRMGAEAFF. The CDR3 coding sequence is TGTGCCTGGAGTGTACGGATGGGGGCTGAAGCTTTCTTT.

This clone has only a few counts. V and J are TRBV2 and TRBJ1-4; a possible D gene is TRBD1 (5 bases). Germline loops: CDR1 SNHLY, CDR2 FYNNEI. V was shortened by 6 bases and J by 6 bases, with 14 bases between the two germline ends. The CDR3 runs to 14 residues. The CDR3 region has the DNA TGTGCCAGCAGGACCGGGACCTGGGATGAAAAACTGTTTTTT. This encodes CASRTGTWDEKLFF.

The chain joins TRBV19 to TRBJ1-1, with 7 positions matching TRBD1. The J segment lost 1 base and the V segment lost 7 bases, leaving 9 bases of the junction unmatched. The CDR3 length is 15 residues. The germline gives CDR1 LNHDA, CDR2 SQIVND (reference sequence). The CDR3 DNA reads TGTGCCAGTACCTTACCGACAGGGTGGAACACTGAAGCTTTCTTT. Encoded protein: CASTLPTGWNTEAFF.

This chain links TRBV10-3 with TRBJ1-3; 8 bases fit TRBD1. The germline V gene encodes CDR1 ENHRY and CDR2 SYGVKD. Losses at the gene ends were 6 bases for V and 0 bases for J; bases not matched to a gene: 13. This CDR3 comprises 18 residues. The CDR3 region is CAIRVDREAQPSGNTIYF. The CDR3 coding sequence is TGTGCCATCAGAGTGGACAGGGAAGCGCAGCCCTCTGGAAACACCATATATTTT.

The chain couples TRBV7-9 to TRBJ1-1; possibly TRBD1 for D (6 bases). With 5 bases removed from V and 1 base from J, the gap between germline ends came to 14 bases. CDR1 and CDR2 (germline): SEHNR, FQNEAQ (reference sequence). The CDR3 totals 15 residues. The CDR3 DNA is TGTGCCAGCAGCCAGAAGGGACACCCGAACACTGAAGCTTTCTTT. Encoded protein: CASSQKGHPNTEAFF.

V is TRBV5-8 and J is TRBJ1-5; D might be TRBD1 (6 bases). CDR1 is SGHTS, CDR2 YDEGEE, per germline. Trimming took 0 bases from V and 4 from J, leaving 11 bases between them. The CDR3 has 15 residues. The CDR3 sequence: CASSLELGGNQPQHF. CDR3 coding DNA: TGTGCCAGCAGCTTGGAGTTAGGGGGGAATCAGCCCCAGCATTTT.

This clone appeared once. This sequence joins TRBV28 and TRBJ1-5; D is ambiguous. Germline assignment: CDR1 MDHEN and CDR2 SYDVKM. The length of the CDR3 is 12 residues. The ends were cut back, 4 bases at V and 6 bases at J, with 7 bases in the middle. The CDR3 nucleotides read TGTGCCAGCAGTTCCCCCGGTCAGCCCCAGCATTTT. Residues: CASSSPGQPQHF.

The chain is built from TRBV14 and TRBJ2-6; D is unclear. CDR3 length: 15 amino acids. Germline V CDR1 and CDR2: SGHDN, FVKESK. V was shortened by 4 bases and J by 0 bases, with 7 bases between the two germline ends. Written as DNA, the CDR3 is TGTGCCAGCAGCCGTTACAGCTCTGGGGCCAACGTCCTGACTTTC. Translated: CASSRYSSGANVLTF. The whole variable domain, filled in from reference TRBV14 and TRBJ2-6, reads EAGVTQFPSHSVIEKGQTVTLRCDPISGHDNLYWYRRVMGKEIKFLLHFVKESKQDESGMPNNRFLAERTGGTYSTLKVQPAELEDSGVYFCASSRYSSGANVLTFGAGSRLTVL.

The rearrangement joins TRBV2 to TRBJ2-2; tentative D call: TRBD1 (5 bases). V gave up 7 bases and J gave up 0 bases, with 6 bases separating them. Per the germline V gene, CDR1 is SNHLY and CDR2 is FYNNEI. This CDR3 spans 13 amino acids. The CDR3 protein is CASTRANTGELFF. In DNA, the CDR3 is TGTGCCAGCACCAGGGCGAACACCGGGGAGCTGTTTTTT.

This clone has a handful of counts. The chain uses TRBV5-1 and TRBJ2-7; D is perhaps TRBD1 (6 bases). This CDR3 has 15 residues. Looked up from germline, CDR1 is SGHRS and CDR2 is YFSETQ. V shed 0 bases and J shed 5 bases, with 15 bases lying between them. CDR3 in amino acids: CASSLAGQGLDEQYF. In nucleotides, the CDR3 is TGCGCCAGCAGCTTGGCTGGGCAGGGGCTCGACGAGCAGTACTTC.

The chain links TRBV27 to TRBJ1-2; D may be TRBD1 (6 bases). Deletions cut 5 bases from V and 8 bases from J, with 21 bases between. Germline lookup yields CDR1 MNHEY and CDR2 SMNVEV (reference sequence). The CDR3 is 15 residues long. The CDR3 protein is CASSRPGGGGDGYTF. CDR3 bases: TGTGCCAGCAGTCGCCCGGGCGGAGGGGGTGACGGCTACACCTTC.

The rearrangement joins TRBV10-3 to TRBJ2-7; TRBD2 might be the D (6 bases). The end of the DNA aligns better with TRBJ2-1, so the J call may be wrong. Germline V gene sequence: CDR1 ENHRY, CDR2 SYGVKD. The CDR3 spans 12 residues. The CDR3 DNA reads as TGTGCCATCACCGCCCCGAGCGGGGAGCAGTTCTTC. This sequence encodes CAITAPSGEQFF.

This clone was observed once. J is TRBJ1-2 and V is TRBV9; D may be TRBD1 (5 bases). This CDR3 comprises 13 residues. V was pared by 3 bases and J by 3 bases, with 9 bases between. Germline assignment: CDR1 SGDLS and CDR2 YYNGEE. CDR3 in DNA: TGTGCCAGCAGCGCGACAGATTACTATGGCTACACCTTC. This gives the protein CASSATDYYGYTF.

The chain carries TRBV11-2 and TRBJ2-1; D is unresolved. This CDR3 has 14 residues. Per the germline V gene, CDR1 is SGHAT and CDR2 is FQNNGV. Trimming cost V 7 bases and J 1 base, with 11 bases left between them. CDR3 loop: CASNPAGSYNEQFF. The CDR3, as DNA: TGTGCCAGCAACCCGGCAGGTTCCTACAATGAGCAGTTCTTC.

The chain employs TRBV6-4 and TRBJ2-2, with D unclear. Germline V gives CDR1 MRHNA, CDR2 SNTAGT. V lost 3 bases and J 0 bases, leaving 8 bases between the germline ends. The CDR3 totals 15 residues. This chain's CDR3 is CASSEGRSNTGELFF. CDR3 sequence (DNA): TGTGCCAGCAGTGAGGGCAGGTCGAACACCGGGGAGCTGTTTTTT.

This clone was seen more than once but under ten times. The chain recombines TRBV7-2 with TRBJ2-7, with unresolved D. Germline V gene lookup returns CDR1 SGHTA and CDR2 FQGNSA. The CDR3 runs to 14 residues. V was trimmed by 2 bases and J by 2 bases, leaving 10 bases between them. The CDR3 loop is CASSLRDHTYEQYF. The CDR3 DNA is TGTGCCAGCAGCTTAAGAGACCATACCTACGAGCAGTACTTC.